This T cell receptor (beta chain) was sequenced for a study of cytomegalovirus exposure and HLA in healthy donors. In the PCR, 60 Vbeta and 13 Jbeta primers were used. Assay used: immunoSEQ multiplex PCR; TCRdb lists only in-frame clones, some missing. The table records 120,000 to 150,000 clones, around four fifths of them present only once. General observations from the study: Rarity held for most TCR sequences, but there were some public TCRs that occurred in many donors. Fewer N-insertions than the roughly 670-donor mean were reportedly shown by an Asian-associated ancestry cluster in a later analysis. Prediction of most subjects' HLA-A and HLA-B alleles by TCR beta sequences was reportedly accurate. There were several of the most significant clusters that appeared linked to common viral pathogens in a later analysis.

About this clone itself: No antigen is known for it.

The sequenced sample consisted of PBMCs. This clonotype was sampled from a boy aged 2 to 10 in good health and CMV-seronegative.

CDR3 DNA: TGCGCCAGCAGCTTGAGAGGGACAGACGCCTCCTACGAGCAGTACTTC. Amino acids: CASSLRGTDASYEQYF. The rearrangement links TRBV5-1 to TRBJ2-7; 7 bases align to TRBD1. Unmatched junction bases numbered 7, after V lost 1 base and J lost 0 bases. Germline loops: CDR1 SGHRS, CDR2 YFSETQ. The length of the CDR3 is 16 residues.